This TCR beta chain was recovered during a study of T cell repertoires in cytomegalovirus infection. Study details: Public signatures in TCR beta pointed to CMV infection and matching HLA type.

Note on this clonotype: Antigen: not known.

One entry per CDR3 protein, called by TCRdb with MiXCR from the reads. Of about 68,000 distinct CDR3 sequences listed, 20% to 25% are singletons. Per the germline V gene, CDR1 is LNHDA and CDR2 is SQIVND (reference sequence). The CDR3 runs 16 residues. V gave up 3 bases and J gave up 3 bases, with 17 bases separating them. Study results and caveats: HLA-C-restricted TCR beta clonotypes specific for CMV led the ex vivo response. Cumulated frequencies of public TCR beta families served to identify carriers of CMV plus the relevant HLA.

The sequence came from a human donor in good health (CMV status not recorded). Some clones in this sample may be carry-over from other donors' samples. Input material: PBMCs, sequenced either directly or after in vitro stimulation (not recorded which). The chain combines TRBV19 with TRBJ1-1; tentative D call: TRBD1 (5 bases). In DNA, the CDR3 is TGTGCCAGTAGTATGTGGTCGGGGGTCGTGGACACTGAAGCTTTCTTT. Translating it yields CASSMWSGVVDTEAFF.